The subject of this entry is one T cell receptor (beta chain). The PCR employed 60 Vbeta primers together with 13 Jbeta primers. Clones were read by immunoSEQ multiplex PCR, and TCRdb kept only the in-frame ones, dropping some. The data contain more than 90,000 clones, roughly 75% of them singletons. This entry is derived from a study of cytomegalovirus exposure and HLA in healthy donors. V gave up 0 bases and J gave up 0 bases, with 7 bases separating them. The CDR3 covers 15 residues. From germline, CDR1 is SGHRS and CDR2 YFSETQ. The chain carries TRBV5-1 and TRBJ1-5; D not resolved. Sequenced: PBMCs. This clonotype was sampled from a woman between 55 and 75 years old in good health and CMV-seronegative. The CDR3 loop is CASSLAGDSNQPQHF. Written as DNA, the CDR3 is TGCGCCAGCAGCTTGGCGGGTGATAGCAATCAGCCCCAGCATTTT.